This T cell receptor (beta chain) originates from a study of T cell responses to AZD1222 COVID-19 vaccine. Germline V gives CDR1 SNHLY, CDR2 FYNNEI. V shed 6 bases and J shed 4 bases, with 15 bases lying between them. CDR3 length equals 14 residues. The assay was immunoSEQ multiplex PCR, and TCRdb's table has in-frame clones only and misses some. Of about 100,000 clones in the sample, 85% to 90% were seen once. The sequencing used peripheral blood, collected on day 0 of AZD1222 vaccination. The TCR comes from an adult in good health. The chain joins TRBV2 to TRBJ1-1; D is perhaps TRBD1 (6 bases). This CDR3 reads CASSVDRSRTEAFF. The CDR3 nucleotides read TGTGCCAGCAGCGTAGACAGGTCCCGCACTGAAGCTTTCTTT.